The entry below gives a single TCR beta chain sequence along with its context. Its antigen is unknown. This specimen belongs to a study of cytotoxic CD8 clonotypes in ibrutinib-treated CLL. Study-wide background: Of the patients, about 12 were relapsed/refractory, 15 treatment-naive and 17 to 18 IGHV unmutated. Mean values per sample were 250,000 to 300,000 productive templates and 98,000 or so productive rearrangements. Study-level points and caveats: Baseline values of clonality outstripped age-matched healthy donors and followed circulating CD8+ T-cell counts. Upon ibrutinib response clonality rose, and upon progression it fell back toward baseline.

Germline V gene data show CDR1 as LNHDA and CDR2 as SQIVND (reference sequence). V lost 2 bases and J lost 4, with 18 bases in between. The CDR3 runs 18 residues. Clones were read by immunoSEQ multiplex PCR, and TCRdb kept only the in-frame ones, dropping some. The table lists 250,000 to 350,000 clones, 76% of them singletons. The chain combines TRBV19 with TRBJ2-6, with a weak D call TRBD2 (5 bases). The sequence came from a human donor with chronic lymphocytic leukemia. Material: PBMCs, obtained at disease progression, from a patient treated with ibrutinib. CDR3 DNA: TGTGCCAGTAGTATATCGGGGTCAGGAGCGGTGGGGGCCAACGTCCTGACTTTC. Translation gives CASSISGSGAVGANVLTF.